This T cell receptor (beta chain) was sequenced during a study of T cell responses to AZD1222 COVID-19 vaccine. For the study at large: Pooled samples include second doses given at about 4 or 12 weeks. General study points: Nearly half of spike-specific TCRs reportedly target variant regions that are unmutated in the B.1.351 and B.1.1.7 variants. Only after the peak T cell response were repertoires sampled.

Generated by immunoSEQ multiplex PCR, the TCRdb table keeps only in-frame clones and is missing some. This table holds approximately 71,000 clones, roughly 90% found once. As to this clone: Its target is not known.

Germline assignment: CDR1 MRHNA and CDR2 SNTAGT. CDR3 length: 16 residues. Trimming removed 2 bases at V and 0 bases at J, with 12 bases between. The sample in question was peripheral blood, obtained on day 0 of AZD1222 vaccination. The clonotype comes from an adult in good health. The rearrangement uses TRBV6-4 and TRBJ2-3; D is perhaps TRBD2 (6 bases). The CDR3 loop is CASSDQASASTDTQYF. CDR3 coding DNA: TGTGCCAGCAGTGACCAGGCTAGCGCGAGCACAGATACGCAGTATTTT.